This T cell receptor (beta chain) was obtained from a study of monozygotic twins with inflammatory bowel disease. As concerns this clonotype: The antigen remains unidentified.

The CDR3 has 15 amino acids. In germline, CDR1 is MNHNS, CDR2 SASEGT. A 6-nucleotide sample barcode was carried by the UMIs, which template switching added. Nested PCRs of 16 and 9 cycles, two in total, were run on TCRalpha and TCRbeta cDNA. TCRdb re-called the 5' RACE reads and catalogs CDR3 proteins one per entry, DNA excluded. Its clone listing holds 150,000 to 200,000 distinct CDR3 sequences. Regarding the study as a whole: It was not supported that a single strong signal or clonotype was associated with IBD. Added variability in patient repertoires may stem from differing immunosuppressive treatments.

This TCR derives from a human donor with ulcerative colitis or Crohn's disease, or a healthy co-twin of an affected twin (not recorded which). J is TRBJ2-3 and V is TRBV6-1; TCRdb indicates TRBD2, and absent DNA this call remains unverified. The sample taken for sequencing was blood. CDR3 sequence: CAMGTSGGAVDTQYF.